This T cell receptor beta chain was captured by sequencing in a study of T cell repertoires in cytomegalovirus infection. Study-level information: Both a matching HLA type and CMV infection were indicated by public TCR beta signatures.

The table lists this clonotype with a few counts. The antigen is unknown. General study points: Cumulative public TCR beta family frequency identified carriers of CMV plus the relevant HLA. HLA-C-restricted CMV clonotypes gave the most frequent clonotype in two of eight donors.

The CDR3 consists of 18 residues. Trimming removed 3 bases from V and 1 base from J; junction bases left unmatched: 8. CDR1 is SEHNR and CDR2 is FQNEAQ in the germline V gene (reference sequence). Each CDR3 protein is one row after TCRdb ran MiXCR on the reads. Among under 150,000 distinct CDR3 sequences listed, 20% to 30% were seen once. This sequence originates from a human donor in good health (CMV status not recorded). Some clones in this sample may be carry-over from other donors' samples. The chain couples TRBV7-9 to TRBJ2-3; TRBD2 aligns across 12 bases. The material sequenced was PBMCs, sequenced either directly or after in vitro stimulation (not recorded which). The CDR3 is CASSFLAGGTAGTDTQYF. Here the CDR3 DNA reads TGTGCCAGCAGCTTCCTAGCGGGAGGGACGGCGGGCACAGATACGCAGTATTTT.